The sample holds many counts of the clone carrying this TCR beta chain. The source of the sample is a study of T cells in Graves' hyperthyroidism and ophthalmopathy. Hyperthyroidism of Graves' type that showed no ophthalmopathy progression within 18 months was stable. Patients aged 18 to 65 with hyperthyroidism were newly diagnosed, with duration under 2 months. It was around 10 ml of fresh peripheral blood that supplied the PBMCs. Amplified TCR beta CDR3 regions came from RNA transcripts. In the first-round RT-PCR of the TCR CDR3, the HTBI primer set was used. TCRdb re-called the multiplex PCR reads through MiXCR, storing one row per CDR3 protein. The profile shows more than 650,000 distinct CDR3 sequences, about 14% of them singletons. V shed 4 bases and J shed 9 bases, with 10 bases lying between them. CDR3 length: 11 residues. The germline CDR1 and CDR2 sequences are SQVTM and ANQGSEA.

The V gene is TRBV29-1, the J gene TRBJ2-1; no clear D gene. This receptor was obtained from a young woman with Graves' hyperthyroidism. Sample: blood. The CDR3 DNA is TGCAGCGTTGTTGAGTTTGGTGAGCAGTTCTTC. Protein sequence: CSVVEFGEQFF.